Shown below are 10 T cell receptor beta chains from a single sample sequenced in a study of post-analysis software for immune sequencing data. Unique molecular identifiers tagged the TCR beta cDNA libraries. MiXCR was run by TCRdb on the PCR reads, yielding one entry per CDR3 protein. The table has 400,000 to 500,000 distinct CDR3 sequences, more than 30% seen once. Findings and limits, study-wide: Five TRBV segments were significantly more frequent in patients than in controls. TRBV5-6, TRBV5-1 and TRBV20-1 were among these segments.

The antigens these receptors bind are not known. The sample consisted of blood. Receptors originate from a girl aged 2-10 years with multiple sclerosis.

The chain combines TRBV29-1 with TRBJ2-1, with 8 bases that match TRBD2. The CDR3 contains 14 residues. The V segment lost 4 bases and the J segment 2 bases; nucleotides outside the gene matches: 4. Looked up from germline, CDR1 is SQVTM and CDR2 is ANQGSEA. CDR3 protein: CSVAGAGAYNEQFF. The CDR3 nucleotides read TGCAGCGTTGCGGGAGCGGGAGCCTACAATGAGCAGTTCTTC.

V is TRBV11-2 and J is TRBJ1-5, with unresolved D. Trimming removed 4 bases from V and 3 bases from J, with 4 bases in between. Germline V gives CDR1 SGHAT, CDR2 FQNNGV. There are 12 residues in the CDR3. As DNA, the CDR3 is TGTGCCAGCAGCTATCCCAATCAGCCCCAGCATTTT. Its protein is CASSYPNQPQHF.

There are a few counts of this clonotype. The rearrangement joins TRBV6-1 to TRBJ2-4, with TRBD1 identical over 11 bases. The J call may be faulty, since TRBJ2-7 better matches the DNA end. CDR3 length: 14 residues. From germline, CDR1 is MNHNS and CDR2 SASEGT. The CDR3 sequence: CASIGGTGGNEQYF. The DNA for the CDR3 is TGTGCCAGCATAGGCGGGACAGGGGGAAACGAGCAGTACTTC.

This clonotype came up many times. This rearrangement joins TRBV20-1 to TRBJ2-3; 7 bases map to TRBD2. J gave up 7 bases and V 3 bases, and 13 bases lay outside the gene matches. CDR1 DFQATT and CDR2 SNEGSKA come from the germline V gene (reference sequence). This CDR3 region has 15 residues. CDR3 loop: CSASSWEGLINTQYF. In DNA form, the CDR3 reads TGCAGTGCTAGTTCGTGGGAGGGCCTTATTAATACGCAGTATTTT.

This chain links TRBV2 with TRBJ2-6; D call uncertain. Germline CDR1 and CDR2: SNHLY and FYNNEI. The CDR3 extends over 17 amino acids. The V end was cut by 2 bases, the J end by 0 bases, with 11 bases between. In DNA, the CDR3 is TGTGCCAGCAGTGAACGGTTCCTTAGCTCTGGGGCCAACGTCCTGACTTTC. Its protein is CASSERFLSSGANVLTF.

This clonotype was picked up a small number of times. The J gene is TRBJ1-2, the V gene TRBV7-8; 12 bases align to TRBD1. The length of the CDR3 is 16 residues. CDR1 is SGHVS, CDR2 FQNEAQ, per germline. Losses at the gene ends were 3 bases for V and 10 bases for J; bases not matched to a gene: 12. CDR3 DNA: TGTGCCAGCAGCTTCCGAGCTCCGGGACAGGGGGCTGACTACACCTTC. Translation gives CASSFRAPGQGADYTF. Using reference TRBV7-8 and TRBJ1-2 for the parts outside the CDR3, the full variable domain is GAGVSQSPRYKVAKRGQDVALRCDPISGHVSLFWYQQALGQGPEFLTYFQNEAQLDKSGLPSDRFFAERPEGSVSTLKIQRTQQEDSAVYLCASSFRAPGQGADYTFGSGTRLTVV.

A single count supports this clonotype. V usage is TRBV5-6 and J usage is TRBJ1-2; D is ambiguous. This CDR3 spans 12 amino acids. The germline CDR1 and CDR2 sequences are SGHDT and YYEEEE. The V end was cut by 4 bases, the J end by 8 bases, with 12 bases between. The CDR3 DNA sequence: TGTGCCAGCAGCGCTGGGGTCGGAGGCTACACCTTC. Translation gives CASSAGVGGYTF. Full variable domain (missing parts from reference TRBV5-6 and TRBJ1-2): DAGVTQSPTHLIKTRGQQVTLRCSPKSGHDTVSWYQQALGQGPQFIFQYYEEEERQRGNFPDRFSGHQFPNYSSELNVNALLLGDSALYLCASSAGVGGYTFGSGTRLTVV.

CDR3 nucleotide sequence: TGCAGCGTTCCGACAGGGCTCGATCAAGAGACCCAGTACTTC. Residues: CSVPTGLDQETQYF. The chain couples TRBV29-1 to TRBJ2-5; 7 nucleotides match TRBD1. The CDR3 totals 14 residues. Germline V CDR1 and CDR2: SQVTM, ANQGSEA. The ends lost 5 bases at V and 2 bases at J; junction bases unmatched: 8.

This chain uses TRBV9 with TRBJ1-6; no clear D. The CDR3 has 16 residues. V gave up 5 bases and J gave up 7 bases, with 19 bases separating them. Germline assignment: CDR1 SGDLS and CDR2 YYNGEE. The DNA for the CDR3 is TGTGCCAGCAGGAGGGAGGATACTTTAAGGAATTCACCCCTCCACTTT. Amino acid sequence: CASRREDTLRNSPLHF.

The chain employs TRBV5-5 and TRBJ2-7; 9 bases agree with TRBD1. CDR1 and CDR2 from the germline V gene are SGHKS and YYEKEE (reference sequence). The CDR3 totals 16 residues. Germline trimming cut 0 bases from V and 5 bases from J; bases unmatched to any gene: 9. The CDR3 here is CASSLVGDRAFDEQYF. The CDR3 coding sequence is TGTGCCAGCAGCTTGGTGGGGGACAGGGCCTTCGACGAGCAGTACTTC.